This T cell receptor (beta chain) was documented in a study of CD8+ T cells in alopecia areata. At the level of the study: Those treated were given oral tofacitinib at 5 to 10 mg twice daily. Tofacitinib was given for 6 to 18 months, then stopped for 6 months. Broader study findings: Normal skin's resident alphabeta T cells are also sequenced in scalp samples.

This clone was counted only a few times. What it binds is not known. cDNA reverse transcribed from extracted RNA served as the sequencing template. TCRdb's copy holds only in-frame clones and misses some; the assay was immunoSEQ multiplex PCR. Here the sample spans roughly 59,000 clones, approximately 45% being singletons. The CDR3 has 17 residues. The V gene end was trimmed by 3 bases and the J gene end by 4 bases; junction bases not matched to a gene: 15. Germline loops: CDR1 MDHEN, CDR2 SYDVKM. The sorting of PBMCs gave CD4+ and CD8+ T cells. Sequenced material: CD8+ T cells sorted from blood, taken at week 0. This TCR came from a human donor with alopecia areata. The chain joins TRBV28 to TRBJ2-7, with TRBD1 matching 7 bases. CDR3 region: CASSFSPIQGIHYEQYF. The CDR3 nucleotides are TGTGCCAGCAGTTTTTCACCAATACAGGGGATTCATTACGAGCAGTACTTC.